Below are 23 T cell receptor beta chains sequenced from a single sample in a study of T-cell memory formation after mild COVID-19. MiXCR, applied by TCRdb to the 5' RACE reads, yields one record per CDR3 protein. Of some 97,000 distinct CDR3 sequences in the sample, around 10% were seen once. Input material: PBMCs or a T cell subset sorted from them (not recorded which). All receptors come from a man between 18 and 35 years old who had mild COVID-19 (a few samples of this study predate the infection). Cell type and time point are not known.

This clonotype was detected many times. At one end, the junction sequence differs from germline, possibly due to a read error. V gene TRBV7-7 combines with J gene TRBJ2-1; 10 bases are shared with TRBD2. The germline V gene has CDR1 SSHAT and CDR2 FNYEAQ (reference sequence). The CDR3 extends over 15 amino acids. CDR3 region: CASSSGLAAYNEQFF. In nucleotides, the CDR3 is TGTGCTAGCAGCTCCGGACTAGCGGCCTACAATGAGCAGTTCTTC.

J is TRBJ2-7 and V is TRBV25-1; 7 bases align to TRBD2. CDR1 is MGHDK, CDR2 SYGVNS, per germline. V dropped 4 bases and J dropped 4; count of bases not matched to a gene: 10. The CDR3 sequence is 15 residues long. Here the CDR3 DNA reads TGTGCCAGCAGTGGGGGGGGGAGTAGCCGTTACGAGCAGTACTTC. Protein sequence: CASSGGGSSRYEQYF.

This clonotype was counted a few times. The chain carries TRBV7-2 and TRBJ2-1; 8 bases align to TRBD1. The J segment lost 6 bases and the V segment lost 1 base, leaving 2 bases of the junction unmatched. There are 14 residues in the CDR3. Germline CDR1 SGHTA, CDR2 FQGNSA. CDR3 nucleotides: TGTGCCAGCAGCTTAGTGGACAGGGCCAATGAGCAGTTCTTC. Translating gives CASSLVDRANEQFF.

The chain couples TRBV9 to TRBJ2-1, with D possibly matching TRBD2 (6 bases). Germline V gene sequence: CDR1 SGDLS, CDR2 YYNGEE. Deletions cut 2 bases from V and 7 bases from J, with 13 bases between. The CDR3 loop spans 14 amino acids. The CDR3 DNA follows: TGTGCCAGCAGCGTGGAGGGGTATGGGAATGAGCAGTTCTTC. This sequence encodes CASSVEGYGNEQFF.

This clonotype has at least ten counts. V usage is TRBV4-3 and J usage is TRBJ2-7; D is perhaps TRBD1 (6 bases). This CDR3 is 17 amino acids long. The V and J ends lost 0 bases and 4 bases respectively, with 19 bases between them. Germline values: CDR1 LGHNA, CDR2 YSLEER. This CDR3 is CASSQDGIPRTAYEQYV. CDR3 in DNA: TGCGCCAGCAGCCAAGATGGTATTCCGAGGACAGCTTACGAGCAGTACGTC.

This clonotype was observed a few times. The V call is TRBV4-1, the J call TRBJ2-2; no definite D call. Germline CDR1 MGHRA, CDR2 YSYEKL. There are 15 residues in the CDR3. The germline V and J ends were trimmed by 4 bases and 4 bases, with 13 bases remaining between them. CDR3 DNA: TGCGCCAGCAGCCGAGGCGGCCTAAGCACCGGGGAGCTGTTTTTT. Residues: CASSRGGLSTGELFF.

Many counts were recorded for this clonotype. The chain recombines TRBV7-9 with TRBJ1-2; D not certain. Germline values: CDR1 SEHNR, CDR2 FQNEAQ (reference sequence). CDR3 size: 13 residues. The V end was cut by 5 bases, the J end by 0 bases, with 7 bases between. The CDR3 region has the DNA TGTGCCAGCAGCCCCGTAGCTAACTATGGCTACACCTTC. Its protein is CASSPVANYGYTF.

This chain joins TRBV9 and TRBJ2-5; 7 bases are shared with TRBD1. This CDR3 is 15 amino acids long. V was clipped by 0 bases and J by 2 bases; unmatched bases: 4. Germline values: CDR1 SGDLS, CDR2 YYNGEE. The CDR3 nucleotides read TGTGCCAGCAGCGTAGGACAGGGACCACAAGAGACCCAGTACTTC. Translating it yields CASSVGQGPQETQYF.

The V gene is TRBV3-1, the J gene TRBJ2-3; 12 bases match TRBD2. CDR1 is LGHDT, CDR2 YNNKEL, per germline (reference sequence). After removal of 4 bases from V and 3 bases from J, the junction contained 5 bases not matched to a gene. The CDR3 loop spans 16 amino acids. CDR3: CASSPGTSGSTDTQYF. DNA of the CDR3: TGTGCCAGCAGCCCTGGGACTAGCGGGTCAACAGATACGCAGTATTTT.

V usage is TRBV6-1 and J usage is TRBJ2-6, with TRBD2 identical over 7 bases. This CDR3 has 16 amino acids. V was pared by 8 bases and J by 0 bases, with 7 bases of the junction left unmatched. Germline loops: CDR1 MNHNS, CDR2 SASEGT. Here the CDR3 DNA reads TGTGCCAGCTCCCCTGGGGGGGGCTCTGGGGCCAACGTCCTGACTTTC. Translation: CASSPGGGSGANVLTF.

This clonotype was found a few times. The V and J genes are TRBV10-3 and TRBJ2-7, with 7 bases fitting TRBD1. The CDR3 sequence is 12 residues long. Unmatched junction bases numbered 8, after V lost 11 bases and J lost 4 bases. Germline V gene sequence: CDR1 ENHRY, CDR2 SYGVKD. This CDR3 is CAPRGKWYEQYV. DNA for the CDR3: TGTGCCCCCAGGGGGAAATGGTACGAGCAGTACGTC.

The J gene is TRBJ2-7, the V gene TRBV13, with D unresolved. The CDR3 totals 12 residues. From germline, CDR1 is PRHDT and CDR2 FYEKMQ (reference sequence). Trimming cost V 0 bases and J 6 bases, with 6 bases left between them. CDR3 sequence reads: CASSLGLAEQYF. Written as DNA, the CDR3 is TGTGCCAGCAGCTTAGGCCTTGCCGAGCAGTACTTC.

This clonotype was observed a few times. CDR3 region: CSASTGFSGETQYF. The CDR3 DNA follows: TGCAGTGCTAGCACAGGGTTCTCCGGAGAGACCCAGTACTTC. This chain joins TRBV20-1 and TRBJ2-5, with D perhaps matching TRBD1 (6 bases). The CDR3 sequence is 14 residues long. The ends were cut back, 3 bases at V and 4 bases at J, with 15 bases in the middle. Germline values: CDR1 DFQATT, CDR2 SNEGSKA (reference sequence).

This clonotype was seen only a few times. The chain has TRBV20-1 and TRBJ2-7; D unclear. The V and J ends lost 1 base and 3 bases respectively, with 13 bases between them. Germline V gene lookup returns CDR1 DFQATT and CDR2 SNEGSKA (reference sequence). The CDR3 totals 14 residues. This CDR3 reads CSARARSHLYEQYF. CDR3 in DNA: TGCAGTGCTAGAGCGCGGAGCCATCTCTACGAGCAGTACTTC.

This clonotype has a handful of counts. The rearrangement uses TRBV3-1 and TRBJ2-5; a possible D gene is TRBD2 (6 bases). Trimming shortened V by 1 base and J by 1 base, and 10 bases separated the two germline ends. The CDR3 spans 15 residues. CDR1 and CDR2 from the germline V gene are LGHDT and YNNKEL (reference sequence). The CDR3 reads CASSQAGGAQETQYF. The CDR3, as DNA: TGTGCCAGCAGCCAAGCCGGGGGAGCCCAAGAGACCCAGTACTTC.

This clonotype was observed a handful of times. The V and J genes are TRBV4-3 and TRBJ2-2, with TRBD2 matching over 7 bases. The junction had 6 bases not matched to a gene; V was cut back by 4 bases and J by 4 bases. CDR3 length: 15 residues. The germline gives CDR1 LGHNA, CDR2 YSLEER. In DNA form, the CDR3 reads TGCGCCAGCAGCCCCCGGGACTATACCACCGGGGAGCTGTTTTTT. Its protein is CASSPRDYTTGELFF.

The rearrangement uses TRBV4-3 and TRBJ2-5, with D uncertain. The CDR3 is made up of 16 amino acids. Trimming cost V 4 bases and J 2 bases, with 17 bases left between them. The germline V gene encodes CDR1 LGHNA and CDR2 YSLEER. This CDR3 is CASSPLYGEAQETQYF. CDR3 DNA: TGCGCCAGCAGCCCGCTTTACGGCGAAGCACAAGAGACCCAGTACTTC.

This clonotype was seen ten or more times. The V and J genes are TRBV7-9 and TRBJ2-1; no definite D call. Germline loops: CDR1 SEHNR, CDR2 FQNEAQ (reference sequence). The CDR3 has 13 amino acids. The V end lost 5 bases, the J end lost 5 bases, and 10 bases lay between the germline ends. The CDR3 bases are TGTGCCAGCAGCCGCGGTTCCGACAATGAGCAGTTCTTC. Encoded protein: CASSRGSDNEQFF. Full variable domain (outside the CDR3, taken from reference TRBV7-9 and TRBJ2-1): DTGVSQNPRHKITKRGQNVTFRCDPISEHNRLYWYRQTLGQGPEFLTYFQNEAQLEKSRLLSDRFSAERPKGSFSTLEIQRTEQGDSAMYLCASSRGSDNEQFFGPGTRLTVL.

The J gene is TRBJ1-3, the V gene TRBV5-5; D uncertain. The CDR3 runs 14 residues. Trimming shortened V by 0 bases and J by 4 bases, and 8 bases separated the two germline ends. CDR1 is SGHKS, CDR2 YYEKEE, per germline (reference sequence). The CDR3 is CASSLGVVGNTIYF. CDR3 bases: TGTGCCAGCAGCTTGGGCGTAGTCGGAAACACCATATATTTT.

This clonotype was detected a few times. V is TRBV5-6 and J is TRBJ2-7; D uncertain. Germline V gene data show CDR1 as SGHDT and CDR2 as YYEEEE. This CDR3 is 16 amino acids long. The V end lost 4 bases, the J end lost 5 bases, and 22 bases lay between the germline ends. The CDR3 loop reads CASSAPGSYEGNEQYV. CDR3 nucleotide sequence: TGTGCCAGCAGCGCTCCCGGGTCCTACGAAGGGAACGAGCAGTACGTC.

In its sample, this clonotype was seen a few times. The V and J genes are TRBV5-5 and TRBJ1-5; TRBD1 might be the D (6 bases). The V gene lost 3 bases and the J gene lost 7 bases, with 14 bases spanning the gap. Germline loops: CDR1 SGHKS, CDR2 YYEKEE (reference sequence). The CDR3 has 14 residues. CDR3 DNA: TGTGCCAGCAGCTGGCAGGGGTATTGGCAGCCCCAGCATTTT. Its protein product is CASSWQGYWQPQHF.

In its sample, this clonotype was seen a few times. This chain joins TRBV7-9 and TRBJ1-2, with D unresolved. The V gene lost 1 base and the J gene lost 7 bases, with 7 bases spanning the gap. Germline V lookup: CDR1 SEHNR, CDR2 FQNEAQ (reference sequence). The CDR3 runs to 12 residues. CDR3 protein: CASSLGARGYTF. The CDR3 region has the DNA TGTGCCAGCAGCTTAGGAGCGCGTGGCTACACCTTC.

The chain is built from TRBV6-5 and TRBJ1-1; a weak D match, TRBD1 (6 bases). Trimming shortened V by 4 bases and J by 5 bases, and 11 bases separated the two germline ends. Germline assignment: CDR1 MNHEY and CDR2 SVGAGI. This CDR3 contains 13 residues. As DNA, the CDR3 is TGTGCCAGCAGTTTAGGGGGGAAAACTGAAGCTTTCTTT. Protein product: CASSLGGKTEAFF.